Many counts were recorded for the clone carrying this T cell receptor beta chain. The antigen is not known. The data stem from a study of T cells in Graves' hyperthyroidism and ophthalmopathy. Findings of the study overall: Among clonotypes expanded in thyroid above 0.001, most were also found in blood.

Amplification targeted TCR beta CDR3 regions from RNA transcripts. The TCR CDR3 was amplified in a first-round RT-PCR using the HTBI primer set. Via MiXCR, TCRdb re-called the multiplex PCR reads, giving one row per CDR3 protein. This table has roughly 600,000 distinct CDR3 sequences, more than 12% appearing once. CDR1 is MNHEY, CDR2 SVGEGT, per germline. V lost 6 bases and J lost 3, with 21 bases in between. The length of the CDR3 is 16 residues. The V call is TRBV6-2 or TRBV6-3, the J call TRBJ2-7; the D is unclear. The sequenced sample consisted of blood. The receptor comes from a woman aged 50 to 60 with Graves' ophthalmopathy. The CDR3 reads CASRPPGGKDFYEQYF. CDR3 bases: TGTGCCAGCAGACCGCCTGGCGGAAAAGACTTCTACGAGCAGTACTTC.